This TCR beta chain is from a study of control samples from healthy donors and cancer patients. The CDR3 consists of 16 residues. The germline gives CDR1 MGHRA, CDR2 YSYEKL. V lost 0 bases and J lost 3, with 15 bases in between. Repertoires were generated with immunoSEQ multiplex PCR, while TCRdb's copy carries only in-frame clones and drops some. Here the sample spans under 150,000 clones, approximately 90% being singletons. The receptor was derived from a woman aged 70-85 years in good health. The sample comprised blood. This chain connects TRBV4-1 to TRBJ2-7; no clear D. CDR3 amino acids: CASSQDFWPSHYEQYF. DNA for the CDR3: TGCGCCAGCAGCCAAGATTTTTGGCCGTCGCACTACGAGCAGTACTTC.